The 22 T cell receptor beta chains below were found in one sample sequenced in a study of early stage breast cancer tumors. Using immunoSEQ multiplex PCR, the repertoire was profiled, and TCRdb retains in-frame clones only, with some absent. The sample carries about 29,000 clones, almost 85% recorded once. The sequencing sample was made of blood. The source of these receptors is a person aged 45-65 years with breast cancer.

The chain combines TRBV28 with TRBJ2-3; 11 bases match TRBD1. Unmatched junction bases numbered 11, after V lost 8 bases and J lost 4 bases. From germline, CDR1 is MDHEN and CDR2 SYDVKM. The CDR3 runs to 16 residues. The DNA of the CDR3 is TGTGCCAGCGATCGTACCGGACAGGGGGCGGCAGATACGCAGTATTTT. It specifies CASDRTGQGAADTQYF.

This chain joins TRBV6-1 and TRBJ2-2; 9 bases map to TRBD1. Germline-derived CDR1 and CDR2 are MNHNS and SASEGT. This CDR3 comprises 14 residues. The V segment lost 7 bases and the J segment 3 bases; nucleotides outside the gene matches: 3. The CDR3 DNA reads TGTGCCAGCACTGACAGGGGGTACACCGGGGAGCTGTTTTTT. Its protein is CASTDRGYTGELFF.

This chain connects TRBV7-6 to TRBJ1-3; no reliable D call. Germline V gives CDR1 SGHVS, CDR2 FNYEAQ. Trimming shortened V by 6 bases and J by 7 bases, and 13 bases separated the two germline ends. This CDR3 region has 13 residues. This chain's CDR3 is CASSLPLSNTIYF. In nucleotides, the CDR3 is TGTGCCAGCAGTTTACCACTATCTAACACCATATATTTT.

This clone was observed a few times. CDR3 amino acids: CSVVKGYYGYTF. CDR3 nucleotides: TGCAGCGTTGTCAAGGGGTACTATGGCTACACCTTC. The chain couples TRBV29-1 to TRBJ1-2; perhaps TRBD1 as D (5 bases). V was pared by 4 bases and J by 3 bases, with 9 bases between. Germline V CDR1 and CDR2: SQVTM, ANQGSEA. The CDR3 has 12 residues.

V is TRBV19 and J is TRBJ1-1; D gene ambiguous. The germline gives CDR1 LNHDA, CDR2 SQIVND (reference sequence). This CDR3 has 15 residues. V shed 7 bases and J shed 4 bases, with 19 bases lying between them. The CDR3: CASTPGWRGSTEAFF. The DNA for the CDR3 is TGTGCCAGTACCCCCGGGTGGCGAGGGAGCACTGAAGCTTTCTTT.

This sequence joins TRBV27 and TRBJ2-2; no firm D call. Looked up from germline, CDR1 is MNHEY and CDR2 is SMNVEV (reference sequence). The CDR3 consists of 15 residues. V dropped 6 bases and J dropped 3 bases, with 14 bases sitting between them. As DNA, the CDR3 is TGTGCCAGCAGCTTCCAAGGTCCGGACACCGGGGAGCTGTTTTTT. Its protein is CASSFQGPDTGELFF.

The chain joins TRBV9 to TRBJ2-5, with D possibly being TRBD2 (7 bases). The CDR3 consists of 15 residues. Germline values: CDR1 SGDLS, CDR2 YYNGEE. Between the trimmed V and J ends, which lost 1 base and 5 bases, there was a span of 15 bases. The CDR3: CASSVLGGDGETQYF. The CDR3 nucleotides are TGTGCCAGCAGCGTACTAGGGGGGGATGGGGAGACCCAGTACTTC.

The chain carries TRBV6-1 and TRBJ2-6; TRBD2 might be the D (6 bases). The CDR3 sequence is 14 residues long. The germline V gene has CDR1 MNHNS and CDR2 SASEGT. V dropped 7 bases and J dropped 0 bases, with 7 bases sitting between them. The CDR3 is CASTGGSGANVLTF. CDR3 in DNA: TGTGCCAGCACCGGGGGCTCTGGGGCCAACGTCCTGACTTTC.

The chain carries TRBV5-1 and TRBJ2-7; tentatively, D is TRBD1 or TRBD2 (5 bases each). The V end was cut by 0 bases, the J end by 7 bases, with 17 bases between. Germline values: CDR1 SGHRS, CDR2 YFSETQ. The length of the CDR3 is 15 residues. The CDR3 protein is CASSLGTGTWVEQYF. The DNA for the CDR3 is TGCGCCAGCAGCTTGGGGACTGGGACCTGGGTAGAGCAGTACTTC.

This clone has only one observation. This chain's CDR3 is CASSAPGISGNNEQFF. The DNA of the CDR3 is TGTGCCAGCAGCGCGCCCGGGATTAGCGGGAATAATGAGCAGTTCTTC. The chain uses TRBV9 and TRBJ2-1; 8 positions agree with TRBD2. In germline, CDR1 is SGDLS, CDR2 YYNGEE. The CDR3 has 16 residues. Trimming cost V 3 bases and J 7 bases; bases outside gene matches: 12.

The V and J genes are TRBV4-1 and TRBJ2-3; D is unresolved. Germline CDR1 and CDR2: MGHRA and YSYEKL. CDR3 length: 16 residues. V was shortened by 1 base and J by 2 bases, with 13 bases between the two germline ends. CDR3 sequence: CASSQAARISTDTQYF. The CDR3 DNA reads as TGCGCCAGCAGCCAAGCTGCTAGAATCTCCACAGATACGCAGTATTTT.

CDR3 region: CASTYGEGRDTQYF. CDR3 bases: TGTGCCAGCACCTATGGGGAGGGCCGTGATACGCAGTATTTT. J is TRBJ2-3 and V is TRBV9, with 7 bases lining up with TRBD2. Germline V gives CDR1 SGDLS, CDR2 YYNGEE. CDR3 length equals 14 residues. The junction had 10 bases not matched to a gene; V was cut back by 6 bases and J by 6 bases. Based on the CDR3 plus reference TRBV9 and TRBJ2-3, the full variable domain is DSGVTQTPKHLITATGQRVTLRCSPRSGDLSVYWYQQSLDQGLQFLIQYYNGEERAKGNILERFSAQQFPDLHSELNLSSLELGDSALYFCASTYGEGRDTQYFGPGTRLTVL.

CDR3 residues: CASSGYGGHTDTQYF. The CDR3 coding sequence is TGTGCCAGCAGTGGGTACGGAGGCCACACAGATACGCAGTATTTT. J is TRBJ2-3 and V is TRBV27, with D possibly matching TRBD2 (5 bases). CDR3 size: 15 residues. The germline V and J ends were trimmed by 5 bases and 2 bases, with 14 bases remaining between them. Germline V gives CDR1 MNHEY, CDR2 SMNVEV (reference sequence).

This clone was counted between two and nine times. CDR3 sequence reads: CASSQESGTWEKLFF. The CDR3 DNA is TGCGCCAGCAGCCAAGAATCTGGGACGTGGGAAAAACTGTTTTTT. The chain uses TRBV4-1 and TRBJ1-4, with D tentatively TRBD1 (5 bases). The germline V gene encodes CDR1 MGHRA and CDR2 YSYEKL. V lost 0 bases to trimming and J lost 8 bases, with 13 bases between them. The length of the CDR3 is 15 residues.

The J gene is TRBJ1-4, the V gene TRBV12-5, with 9 bases fitting TRBD1. Trimming cost V 0 bases and J 8 bases; bases outside gene matches: 7. This CDR3 comprises 16 residues. The germline gives CDR1 LGHNT, CDR2 FRNRAP. The CDR3 bases are TGTGCTAGTGGTTTGGTAATCTGGACAGGGGAGGAAAAACTGTTTTTT. Its protein product is CASGLVIWTGEEKLFF.

This clone was seen a single time. J is TRBJ1-2 and V is TRBV7-2, with TRBD1 matching over 9 bases. The CDR3 has 16 residues. Unmatched junction bases numbered 5, after V lost 1 base and J lost 2 bases. Germline V gene sequence: CDR1 SGHTA, CDR2 FQGNSA. In DNA form, the CDR3 reads TGTGCCAGCAGCTTAGGGGGGACAGGGACAAACTATGGCTACACCTTC. Encoded protein: CASSLGGTGTNYGYTF.

The genes are TRBV19 and TRBJ2-3; D not resolved. CDR1 and CDR2 (germline): LNHDA, SQIVND (reference sequence). Trimming took 3 bases from V and 0 from J, leaving 7 bases between them. The CDR3 sequence is 14 residues long. The DNA of the CDR3 is TGTGCCAGTAGTATTTGGCAAAGCACAGATACGCAGTATTTT. Translated, it gives CASSIWQSTDTQYF.

This chain connects TRBV19 to TRBJ1-1; no clear D. The length of the CDR3 is 15 residues. V dropped 3 bases and J dropped 10 bases, with 21 bases sitting between them. Germline CDR1 reads LNHDA; CDR2 reads SQIVND (reference sequence). CDR3 loop: CASSIRWKGRLVAFF. Written as DNA, the CDR3 is TGTGCCAGTAGTATTCGATGGAAGGGAAGGCTCGTAGCTTTCTTT.

The rearrangement links TRBV19 to TRBJ1-3, with TRBD1 identical over 7 bases. The CDR3 length is 17 residues. The germline CDR1 and CDR2 sequences are LNHDA and SQIVND (reference sequence). V trimming: 7 bases; J trimming: 6 bases; junction bases outside the gene matches: 18. The CDR3 DNA follows: TGTGCCAGTAACCCGGCGGGACAGAGAGGAGTAGAAAACACCATATATTTT. It yields the protein CASNPAGQRGVENTIYF.

The V call is TRBV5-6, the J call TRBJ2-7; TRBD2 matches at 7 bases. This CDR3 has 11 residues. Trimming cost V 4 bases and J 7 bases; bases outside gene matches: 2. Germline V lookup: CDR1 SGHDT, CDR2 YYEEEE. DNA of the CDR3: TGTGCCAGCAGCGTGCGGGGGGAGCAGTACTTC. Translation: CASSVRGEQYF.

This clone occurred once. V and J are TRBV19 and TRBJ2-7, with D unclear. The CDR3 spans 14 residues. Germline CDR1 and CDR2: LNHDA and SQIVND (reference sequence). Trimming pared 2 bases from V and 0 bases from J, leaving 8 bases between. The CDR3 loop reads CASSISRSSYEQYF. In nucleotides, the CDR3 is TGTGCCAGTAGTATATCGCGCAGCTCCTACGAGCAGTACTTC. The variable domain in full, with the rest retrieved from reference TRBV19 and TRBJ2-7, is DGGITQSPKYLFRKEGQNVTLSCEQNLNHDAMYWYRQDPGQGLRLIYYSQIVNDFQKGDIAEGYSVSREKKESFPLTVTSAQKNPTAFYLCASSISRSSYEQYFGPGTRLTVT.

The chain joins TRBV27 to TRBJ1-1; no clear D gene. The germline CDR1 and CDR2 sequences are MNHEY and SMNVEV (reference sequence). V lost 3 bases and J lost 0, with 8 bases in between. This CDR3 is built from 14 residues. The CDR3 reads CASSFRMMNTEAFF. For the CDR3, the DNA is TGTGCCAGCAGTTTTCGGATGATGAACACTGAAGCTTTCTTT.